This note documents a single T cell receptor (beta chain) sequence. It has no known antigen specificity. Base qualities were left out, and no much larger clone turns up one base away. V has 1 base trimmed and J has 8 bases trimmed; junction bases matching no gene number 4. From the cysteine up to the phenylalanine, the CDR3 has a length of 15 residues. Of all the DNA, just the CDR3 is kept, 45 bases in frame from base 1. The germline V gene (reference sequence) sets CDR1 to MNHEY and CDR2 to SMNVEV. Collaborating institutions collected whole blood in K2EDTA tubes following their own protocols. Collaborator samples were shipped for TCRbeta analysis as frozen whole blood, isolated PBMCs, or DNA extracted from either sample type. TCRbeta CDR3 regions were amplified from genomic DNA by means of the immunoSEQ Assay, a bias-controlled multiplex PCR. The paper's data handling went like this. Nucleated cell counts per sample were estimated from amplification of reference gene primers within the assay. Sequence reads were collapsed and filtered to measure the absolute abundance of every unique TCRbeta CDR3 rearrangement. For each sample, productive Simpson clonality was calculated as the square root of Simpson's diversity index across productive rearrangements. TCRdb carries this immuneACCESS record with in-frame sequences only. Its versions omit some clonotypes, under half of them owing to an unresolved V gene in the studies checked, with the rest unexplained. The DNA gave D and trimming, while V, J and clone size come from that table. This sample comprises over 80,000 clones, about 86% of them detected only once. The biggest ten clones account for about 1.2% of the sample.

This specimen belongs to a study of blood T cell repertoires in COVID-19 (dated by TCRdb to 2019 to 2021). At the level of the whole study: Samples from collaborators originated in the United States, Italy and Spain and spanned both the acute and convalescent phases of COVID-19. The prospective study material was composed of cDNA or gDNA derived from T cells, B-cell-depleted T cells, or PBMCs. Deeply sampled blood TCRbeta repertoires from subjects exposed to, actively infected with, or recovered from COVID-19 were included in the dataset. The repertoires were released in a freely available public database intended as a resource for research on the immune response to SARS-CoV-2. The samples were drawn from the first 160 participants of the ongoing ImmuneRACE study and from 1,254 subjects provided by 6 global collaborators. The sample metadata nearly always contained a de-identified subject ID, COVID-19 status, age in years and sex. Where available, HLA class I and class II types were taken from metadata supplied by the sample provider and were not determined by assay-based typing.

General conclusions and limits of the study: Clinical and demographic metadata were provided uncurated, with the amount varying by source and participant.

The sequence came from a man older than 75 with active or convalescent COVID-19. Recombination joined TRBV27 with TRBJ2-4; the junction holds 11 bases that match TRBD2. Input material: peripheral blood. The DNA sequence is as follows: TGTGCCAGCAGTTTATATGGGACTAGCGGATACATTCAGTACTTC. The encoded protein is CASSLYGTSGYIQYF.